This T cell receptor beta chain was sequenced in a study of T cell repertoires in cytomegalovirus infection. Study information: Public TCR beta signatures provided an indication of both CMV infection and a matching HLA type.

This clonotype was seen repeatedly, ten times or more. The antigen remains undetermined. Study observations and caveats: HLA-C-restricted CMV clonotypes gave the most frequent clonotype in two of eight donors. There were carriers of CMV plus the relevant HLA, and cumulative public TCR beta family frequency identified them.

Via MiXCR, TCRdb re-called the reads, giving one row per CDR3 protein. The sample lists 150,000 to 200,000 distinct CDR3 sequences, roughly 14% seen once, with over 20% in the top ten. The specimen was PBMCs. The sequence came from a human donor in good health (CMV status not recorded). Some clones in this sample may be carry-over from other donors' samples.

CDR3 nucleotides: TGTGCCAGCAGCTATACCGGGACAGGGGGAACTGAAGCTTTCTTT. Protein: CASSYTGTGGTEAFF. This rearrangement joins TRBV7-2 to TRBJ1-1; 11 positions match TRBD1. Germline lookup yields CDR1 SGHTA and CDR2 FQGNSA. The CDR3 runs 15 residues. V shed 4 bases and J 5 bases; nucleotides not matched to a gene: 6. Full variable domain (remainder filled in from reference TRBV7-2 and TRBJ1-1): GAGVSQSPSNKVTEKGKDVELRCDPISGHTALYWYRQSLGQGLEFLIYFQGNSAPDKSGLPSDRFSAERTGGSVSTLTIQRTQQEDSAVYLCASSYTGTGGTEAFFGQGTRLTVV.